Listed below are T cell receptor beta chains from one sample, sequenced in a study of blood T cell repertoires in COVID-19. Libraries were prepared by immunoSEQ multiplex PCR; TCRdb keeps only in-frame clonotypes and omits some of them. The data show about 140,000 clones, 65% to 85% seen once. The source material was peripheral blood. These receptors were collected from a human donor in a cohort sampled during active COVID-19. Both conserved end residues are part of each CDR3. The D gene is left open where the match is weak. Size is stated for part of the rows, as once, few or many counts, or as a class when the clone is expanded.

D gene	V gene	clone size	J gene	CDR3 protein	CDR3 DNA
-	TRBV19	-	TRBJ1-1	CASNLNTEAFF	TGTGCCAGTAACCTAAACACTGAAGCTTTCTTT
-	TRBV7-9	-	TRBJ2-3	CASSITGGPRTDTQYF	TGTGCCAGCAGCATTACGGGGGGCCCCCGCACAGATACGCAGTATTTT
-	TRBV6-6	-	TRBJ1-1	CASSLSGGNTEAFF	TGTGCCAGCAGTTTATCCGGAGGGAACACTGAAGCTTTCTTT
-	TRBV10-3	-	TRBJ2-1	CAISEWGGADDEQFF	TGTGCCATCAGTGAATGGGGGGGGGCTGACGATGAGCAGTTCTTC
-	TRBV6-5	-	TRBJ2-5	CASRVQETQYF	TGTGCCAGCCGGGTGCAAGAGACCCAGTACTTC
-	TRBV5-1	-	TRBJ2-4	CASSPLAKNIQYF	TGCGCCAGCAGCCCCTTAGCCAAAAACATTCAGTACTTC
-	TRBV5-1	-	TRBJ1-2	CASSLETGRNYGYTF	TGCGCCAGCAGCTTGGAGACAGGCAGGAACTATGGCTACACCTTC
-	TRBV5-4	-	TRBJ2-1	CASSPSAMSSYNEQFF	TGTGCCAGCAGCCCTAGCGCAATGAGCTCCTACAATGAGCAGTTCTTC
-	TRBV6-5	-	TRBJ1-5	CASSYSLDQPQHF	TGTGCCAGCAGTTACTCCCTTGATCAGCCCCAGCATTTT
TRBD2	TRBV11-3	-	TRBJ2-7	CASTPAGGPGEQYF	TGTGCCAGCACACCAGCGGGGGGGCCGGGCGAGCAGTACTTC
-	TRBV6-5	-	TRBJ1-1	CASSLVAVGNTEAFF	TGTGCCAGCAGCCTCGTGGCGGTTGGGAACACTGAAGCTTTCTTT
TRBD1	TRBV25-1	many	TRBJ1-3	CASSDLDRNSGNTIYF	TGTGCCAGCAGTGACCTGGACAGGAACTCTGGAAACACCATATATTTT
-	TRBV5-5	-	TRBJ1-5	CASSLGVGRGNQPQHF	TGTGCCAGCAGCCTGGGGGTGGGGAGAGGGAATCAGCCCCAGCATTTT
TRBD1	TRBV12-3/TRBV12-4	-	TRBJ2-1	CASSWDSYNEQFF	TGTGCCAGCAGCTGGGACAGTTACAATGAGCAGTTCTTC
TRBD2	TRBV18	-	TRBJ2-7	CASSPPSGDSYEQYF	TGTGCCAGCTCACCACCTAGCGGGGACTCCTACGAGCAGTACTTC
TRBD1	TRBV27	-	TRBJ1-5	CASSPRTGKGDQPQHF	TGTGCCAGCAGTCCACGGACAGGAAAGGGGGATCAGCCCCAGCATTTT
-	TRBV28	-	TRBJ1-4	CASSLPPGSNEKLFF	TGTGCCAGCAGTTTACCGCCCGGGTCTAATGAAAAACTGTTTTTT
-	TRBV5-1	-	TRBJ2-7	CASSLTTGTQPHQYF	TGCGCCAGCAGCCTAACGACAGGGACTCAACCGCATCAGTACTTC
-	TRBV28	-	TRBJ1-1	CASSLPGSTEAFF	TGTGCCAGCAGTTTACCAGGGTCCACTGAAGCTTTCTTT
-	TRBV7-2	-	TRBJ2-7	CASSLIGSKAYEQYF	TGTGCCAGCAGCTTAATCGGTAGTAAAGCCTACGAGCAGTACTTC
TRBD1	TRBV29-1	-	TRBJ1-1	CSTPGGTGRTEAFF	TGCAGCACCCCCGGAGGGACAGGGCGGACTGAAGCTTTCTTT
-	TRBV10-3	once	TRBJ2-1	CAISDPRTENNEQFF	TGTGCCATCAGTGATCCTCGGACAGAGAACAATGAGCAGTTCTTC
-	TRBV5-1	few	TRBJ2-2	CASSLVGGQNTGELFF	TGCGCCAGCAGCTTGGTAGGGGGACAGAACACCGGGGAGCTGTTTTTT
TRBD1	TRBV5-1	once	TRBJ2-2	CASSYRGQGTGELFF	TGCGCCAGCAGCTATAGGGGGCAGGGCACCGGGGAGCTGTTTTTT
-	TRBV6-5	-	TRBJ1-5	CASSLRQGNQPQHF	TGTGCCAGCAGCCTTCGACAGGGCAATCAGCCCCAGCATTTT
TRBD2	TRBV7-9	-	TRBJ2-5	CASSRTSGQETQYF	TGTGCCAGCAGCCGGACTAGCGGCCAAGAGACCCAGTACTTC
-	TRBV6-1	-	TRBJ1-5	CASSEGQGANQPQHF	TGTGCCAGCAGTGAAGGGCAGGGCGCCAATCAGCCCCAGCATTTT
-	TRBV19	few	TRBJ1-6	CASSTLGGLYNSPLHF	TGTGCCAGTAGTACCTTAGGAGGCCTGTATAATTCACCCCTCCACTTT
TRBD1	TRBV5-4	-	TRBJ1-6	CASSPPTGDNSPLHF	TGTGCCAGCAGCCCCCCGACAGGGGATAATTCACCCCTCCACTTT
-	TRBV10-3	-	TRBJ2-3	CAISARGTDTQYF	TGTGCCATCAGTGCGCGGGGCACAGATACGCAGTATTTT
-	TRBV14	-	TRBJ1-1	CASSASQAGEAFF	TGTGCCAGCAGCGCCTCTCAGGCGGGCGAAGCTTTCTTT
TRBD1	TRBV6-5	-	TRBJ1-1	CASSYSPTGRATEAFF	TGTGCCAGCAGTTACTCCCCGACAGGGCGGGCCACTGAAGCTTTCTTT
-	TRBV6-5	few	TRBJ2-7	CASSFHGDEQYF	TGTGCCAGCAGTTTCCACGGAGACGAGCAGTACTTC
-	TRBV6-5	-	TRBJ2-1	CASRATGPSYNEQFF	TGTGCCAGCAGGGCGACAGGCCCATCCTACAATGAGCAGTTCTTC
TRBD1	TRBV9	-	TRBJ1-6	CASSVVDRASPLHF	TGTGCCAGCAGCGTAGTGGACAGGGCTTCACCCCTCCACTTT
TRBD1	TRBV2	-	TRBJ1-5	CASMRTGNDQPQHF	TGTGCCAGCATGAGGACAGGGAACGATCAGCCCCAGCATTTT
-	TRBV15	-	TRBJ1-1	CATSREQRMNTEAFF	TGTGCCACCAGCAGAGAACAGAGAATGAACACTGAAGCTTTCTTT
-	TRBV2	-	TRBJ1-6	CASSPPGAGTLRTLHF	TGTGCCAGCAGTCCCCCTGGAGCCGGAACCCTGAGGACCCTCCACTTT